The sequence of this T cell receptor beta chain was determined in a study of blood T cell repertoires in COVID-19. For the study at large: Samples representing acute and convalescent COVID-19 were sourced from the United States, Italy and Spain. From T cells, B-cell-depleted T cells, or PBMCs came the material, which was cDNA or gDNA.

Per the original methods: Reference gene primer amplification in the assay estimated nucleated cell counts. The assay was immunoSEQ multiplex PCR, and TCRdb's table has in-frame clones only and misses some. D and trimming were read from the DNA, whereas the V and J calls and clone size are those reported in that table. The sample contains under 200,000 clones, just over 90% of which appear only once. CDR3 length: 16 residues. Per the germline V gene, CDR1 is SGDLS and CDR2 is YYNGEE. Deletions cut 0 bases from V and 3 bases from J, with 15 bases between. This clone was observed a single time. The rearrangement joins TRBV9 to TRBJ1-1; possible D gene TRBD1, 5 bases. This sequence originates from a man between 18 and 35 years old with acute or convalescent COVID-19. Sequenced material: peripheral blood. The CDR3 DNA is TGTGCCAGCAGCGTAGCAAGGCAGGGCACGCACACTGAAGCTTTCTTT. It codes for CASSVARQGTHTEAFF.